A single TCR beta chain is shown here with its context. The count of this clone is one. Its antigen is still unknown. The input lacks base qualities; no much larger clone sits a single base away. The collaborating institutions used their own protocols to collect whole blood in K2EDTA tubes. For TCRbeta analysis, collaborator samples were shipped as frozen whole blood, as isolated PBMCs, or as DNA extracted from either sample type. Sequences SGHDT (CDR1) and YYEEEE (CDR2) are obtained from the germline V gene. CDR3 length: 19 amino acids, cysteine to phenylalanine. Solely the CDR3 DNA is kept, with 57 bases framed from the first base. Germline trimming amounts to 0 bases on V and 1 base on J, with 12 as the count of junction bases outside the gene matches. The data originate from a study of blood T cell repertoires in COVID-19 (TCRdb year 2020). General notes on the study: Collaborator samples came from the United States, Italy and Spain and covered acute and convalescent phases of COVID-19. A de-identified subject ID, COVID-19 status, age in years and sex were almost always included in the sample metadata. The repertoires were released in a freely available public database intended as a resource for research on the immune response to SARS-CoV-2. Where available, HLA class I and class II types were obtained from metadata supplied by the sample provider rather than from assay-based typing. Deeply sampled blood TCRbeta repertoires from subjects exposed to, actively infected with, or recovered from COVID-19 were included in the dataset. The samples were drawn from two sources: the first 160 participants of the ongoing ImmuneRACE study, and over 950 subjects contributed by 6 global collaborators. The prospective study material was composed of cDNA or gDNA derived from T cells, B-cell-depleted T cells, or PBMCs.

TCRbeta CDR3 regions were amplified from genomic DNA using the immunoSEQ Assay, a bias-controlled multiplex PCR. As for how the authors treated the data: Within the assay, amplification of reference gene primers was used to estimate how many nucleated cells each sample contained. Sequence reads were collapsed and filtered to measure the absolute abundance of every unique TCRbeta CDR3 rearrangement. Productive Simpson clonality was computed per sample as the square root of Simpson's diversity index over productive rearrangements. TCRdb retrieved this table from immuneACCESS and kept in-frame rearrangements only. Not all clones are present; in checked studies, unresolved V genes account for under half, and no reason is known for the remainder. Clone size and V and J calls were adopted from that table, with D and trimming inferred from the DNA. The sample table contains about 180,000 clones; only one count was recorded for approximately 83% of them. Approximately 11% of the sample lies in the top ten.

Broader findings and caveats from the paper: The quantity of clinical and demographic metadata differed by source and by participant and was supplied without curation.

This TCR was recovered from a human donor with active or convalescent COVID-19. The donor label of this sample is uncertain. The rearrangement joined TRBV5-6 to TRBJ1-5; TRBD1 lines up with 8 middle nucleotides. Sequenced material: peripheral blood. The CDR3 protein is CASSLGPWRTGLSNQPQHF. The DNA reads TGTGCCAGCAGCTTGGGACCCTGGAGGACAGGGTTAAGCAATCAGCCCCAGCATTTT.